These 11 T cell receptor beta chains originate from one sample sequenced in a study of T cell responses to AZD1222 COVID-19 vaccine. Measured with immunoSEQ multiplex PCR; TCRdb has only the in-frame clones, and not every one. The sample includes more than 85,000 clones, around 90% of them seen just once. This specimen was peripheral blood, taken on day 0 of MenACWY control vaccination. Receptors were obtained from an adult in good health.

In this sample, this clone turned up once. The sample carries other DNA sequences with the same CDR3. The genes are TRBV2 and TRBJ1-1; 7 bases are shared with TRBD1. Trimming cost V 3 bases and J 3 bases; bases outside gene matches: 4. CDR3 length equals 14 residues. CDR1 and CDR2 (germline): SNHLY, FYNNEI. The CDR3 sequence: CASSEETGDTEAFF. CDR3 nucleotide sequence: TGTGCCAGCAGTGAGGAAACAGGGGACACTGAAGCTTTCTTT.

The chain couples TRBV19 to TRBJ2-7; tentatively, D is TRBD2 (6 bases). CDR3 size: 15 residues. Germline V gene lookup returns CDR1 LNHDA and CDR2 SQIVND (reference sequence). V shed 0 bases and J shed 3 bases, with 12 bases lying between them. The CDR3 reads CASSIDRSGYYEQYF. Here the CDR3 DNA reads TGTGCCAGTAGTATAGATCGAAGCGGGTACTACGAGCAGTACTTC.

This clone was picked up one time. The V and J genes are TRBV4-3 and TRBJ1-3; possibly TRBD1 for D (6 bases). The V gene lost 4 bases and the J gene lost 2 bases, with 18 bases spanning the gap. The CDR3 runs 17 residues. Per germline, CDR1 LGHNA and CDR2 YSLEER. Written as DNA, the CDR3 is TGCGCCAGCAGCCCTTCTCCTTTGGGGGCGACTGGAAACACCATATATTTT. It is translated as CASSPSPLGATGNTIYF.

This chain joins TRBV7-9 and TRBJ1-2; no clear D. Germline V gene sequence: CDR1 SEHNR, CDR2 FQNEAQ (reference sequence). The CDR3 is 15 amino acids. Trimming removed 3 bases at V and 2 bases at J, with 13 bases between. The CDR3, as DNA: TGTGCCAGCAGCTTTTCTTCGACAACAAACTATGGCTACACCTTC. Protein: CASSFSSTTNYGYTF.

The chain recombines TRBV6-5 with TRBJ1-2, with 10 positions matching TRBD1. Germline V CDR1 and CDR2: MNHEY, SVGAGI. Trimming cost V 6 bases and J 8 bases; bases outside gene matches: 6. The CDR3 contains 13 residues. DNA of the CDR3: TGTGCCAGCAGCACCGGGACAGGGGCCGGCTACACCTTC. Amino acid sequence: CASSTGTGAGYTF.

The CDR3 DNA reads as TGCGCCAGCAGCCACATTGAACCCGGGACTAGCGGGAGGAGTTGGCCCTACGAGCAGTACTTC. Protein product: CASSHIEPGTSGRSWPYEQYF. The chain uses TRBV4-1 and TRBJ2-7; TRBD2 matches 15 bases. The CDR3 is 21 amino acids. Unmatched junction bases numbered 17, after V lost 3 bases and J lost 2 bases. Germline-derived CDR1 and CDR2 are MGHRA and YSYEKL.

CDR3 nucleotide sequence: TGCGCCAGCAGCCAAGCCGGGACTAGCGTTCGGACCGGGGAGCTGTTTTTT. Its translation is CASSQAGTSVRTGELFF. The chain carries TRBV4-3 and TRBJ2-2, with 10 bases aligning to TRBD2. This CDR3 region has 17 residues. V gave up 1 base and J gave up 5 bases; unmatched junction bases: 7. Germline-derived CDR1 and CDR2 are LGHNA and YSLEER.

The V call is TRBV5-4, the J call TRBJ1-1; possible D gene TRBD1, 5 bases. CDR1 is SGHNT, CDR2 YYREEE, per germline (reference sequence). The V end lost 4 bases, the J end lost 11 bases, and 15 bases lay between the germline ends. This CDR3 comprises 12 residues. CDR3 sequence (DNA): TGTGCCAGCAGCCCAAAGCCGGGGGACGCTTTCTTT. Its protein product is CASSPKPGDAFF.

The rearrangement uses TRBV11-2 and TRBJ1-4, with a weak D call TRBD1 (5 bases). Germline CDR1 and CDR2: SGHAT and FQNNGV. The ends were cut back, 5 bases at V and 5 bases at J, with 18 bases in the middle. This CDR3 has 16 residues. The CDR3 sequence: CASSTGTYLTNEKLFF. As DNA, the CDR3 is TGTGCCAGCAGCACTGGGACCTACCTTACAAATGAAAAACTGTTTTTT.

The rearrangement links TRBV11-1 to TRBJ2-3; TRBD1 might be the D (5 bases). CDR3 length: 16 residues. Trimming stripped 1 base from V and 6 bases from J, with 17 bases between. The germline CDR1 and CDR2 sequences are SGHAT and FQDESV (reference sequence). The CDR3 protein is CASSLEGRAPVDTQYF. In nucleotides, the CDR3 is TGTGCCAGCAGCTTAGAGGGCAGGGCCCCCGTGGATACGCAGTATTTT.

This chain links TRBV6-5 with TRBJ1-6; perhaps TRBD1 as D (6 bases). This CDR3 is 15 amino acids long. Trimming stripped 7 bases from V and 3 bases from J, with 13 bases between. Germline V gene lookup returns CDR1 MNHEY and CDR2 SVGAGI. In DNA, the CDR3 is TGTGCCAGCACCCAGACAGGAAACTATAATTCACCCCTCCACTTT. Protein sequence: CASTQTGNYNSPLHF.